Below, 3 T cell receptor beta chains from the same sample are listed, as sequenced in a study of PD-1 blockade in mismatch repair-deficient tumors. Here immunoSEQ multiplex PCR was the method, and the copy in TCRdb shows in-frame clones only, minus some. Among approximately 23,000 clones listed, roughly 83% were seen once. Source: PBMCs, taken before pembrolizumab treatment. The receptors were sampled from an adult with mismatch repair-deficient cancer.

The chain has TRBV27 and TRBJ1-5; no reliable D call. This CDR3 region has 15 residues. Germline-derived CDR1 and CDR2 are MNHEY and SMNVEV (reference sequence). Deletions cut 4 bases from V and 1 base from J, with 11 bases between. The DNA of the CDR3 is TGTGCCAGCAGTTCCGGGAGACTGAGCAATCAGCCCCAGCATTTT. This gives the protein CASSSGRLSNQPQHF.

The genes are TRBV19 and TRBJ2-4, with 11 nucleotides matching TRBD2. CDR1 and CDR2 from the germline V gene are LNHDA and SQIVND (reference sequence). The CDR3 runs to 19 residues. Trimming cost V 4 bases and J 0 bases; bases outside gene matches: 11. The CDR3 DNA reads as TGTGCCAGTAGTACCGGGACTAGCGGATTCTCCAAAGCCAAAAACATTCAGTACTTC. Its protein product is CASSTGTSGFSKAKNIQYF.

The rearrangement links TRBV7-2 to TRBJ2-5; D is ambiguous. This CDR3 contains 15 residues. Trimming took 2 bases from V and 1 from J, leaving 11 bases between them. The germline V gene has CDR1 SGHTA and CDR2 FQGNSA. The CDR3 DNA follows: TGTGCCAGCAGCTTAATAGTGTCATCCCAAGAGACCCAGTACTTC. It codes for CASSLIVSSQETQYF.